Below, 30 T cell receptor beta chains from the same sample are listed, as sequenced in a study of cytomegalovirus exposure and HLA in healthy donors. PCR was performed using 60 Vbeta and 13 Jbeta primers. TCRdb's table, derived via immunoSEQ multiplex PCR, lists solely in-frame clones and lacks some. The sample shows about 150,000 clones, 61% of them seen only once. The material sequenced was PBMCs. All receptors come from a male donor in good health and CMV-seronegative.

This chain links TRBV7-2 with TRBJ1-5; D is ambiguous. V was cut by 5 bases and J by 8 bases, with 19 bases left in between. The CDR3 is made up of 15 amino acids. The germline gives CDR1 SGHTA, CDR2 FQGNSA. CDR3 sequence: CASSGDRTLAEPQHF. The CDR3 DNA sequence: TGTGCCAGCAGCGGCGACCGTACTTTGGCGGAGCCCCAGCATTTT.

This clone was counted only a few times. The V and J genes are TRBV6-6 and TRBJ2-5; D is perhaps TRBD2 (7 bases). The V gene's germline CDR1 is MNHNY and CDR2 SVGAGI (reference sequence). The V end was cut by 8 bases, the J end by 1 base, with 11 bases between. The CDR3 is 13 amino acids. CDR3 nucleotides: TGTGCCAGCGATAGGGGGGGCCAAGAGACCCAGTACTTC. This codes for CASDRGGQETQYF.

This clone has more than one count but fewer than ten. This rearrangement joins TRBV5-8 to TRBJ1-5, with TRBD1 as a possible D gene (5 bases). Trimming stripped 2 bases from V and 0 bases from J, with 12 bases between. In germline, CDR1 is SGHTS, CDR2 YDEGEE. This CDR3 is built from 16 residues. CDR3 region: CASSFRGPHSNQPQHF. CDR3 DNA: TGTGCCAGCAGCTTTAGGGGTCCACATAGCAATCAGCCCCAGCATTTT. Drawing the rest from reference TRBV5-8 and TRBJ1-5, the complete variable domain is EAGVTQSPTHLIKTRGQQATLRCSPISGHTSVYWYQQALGLGLQFLLWYDEGEERNRGNFPPRFSGRQFPNYSSELNVNALELEDSALYLCASSFRGPHSNQPQHFGDGTRLSIL.

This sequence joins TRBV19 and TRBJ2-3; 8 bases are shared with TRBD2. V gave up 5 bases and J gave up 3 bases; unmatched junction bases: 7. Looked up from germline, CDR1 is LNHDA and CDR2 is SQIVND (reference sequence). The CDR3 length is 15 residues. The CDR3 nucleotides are TGTGCCAGTAGTTCAGCGGGGGCGCTAACAGATACGCAGTATTTT. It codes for CASSSAGALTDTQYF.

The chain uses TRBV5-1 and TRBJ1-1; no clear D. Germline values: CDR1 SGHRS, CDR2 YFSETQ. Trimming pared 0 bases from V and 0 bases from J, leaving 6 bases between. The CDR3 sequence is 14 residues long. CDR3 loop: CASSLERMNTEAFF. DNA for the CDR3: TGCGCCAGCAGCTTGGAGCGTATGAACACTGAAGCTTTCTTT.

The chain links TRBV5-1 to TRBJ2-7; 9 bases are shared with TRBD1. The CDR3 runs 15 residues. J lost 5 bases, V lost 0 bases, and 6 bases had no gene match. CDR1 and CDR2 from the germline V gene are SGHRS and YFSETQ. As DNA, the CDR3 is TGCGCCAGCAGCTTGGGACAGGGGGTTTTCGACGAGCAGTACTTC. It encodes CASSLGQGVFDEQYF. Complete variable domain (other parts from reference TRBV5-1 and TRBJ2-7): KAGVTQTPRYLIKTRGQQVTLSCSPISGHRSVSWYQQTPGQGLQFLFEYFSETQRNKGNFPGRFSGRQFSNSRSEMNVSTLELGDSALYLCASSLGQGVFDEQYFGPGTRLTVT.

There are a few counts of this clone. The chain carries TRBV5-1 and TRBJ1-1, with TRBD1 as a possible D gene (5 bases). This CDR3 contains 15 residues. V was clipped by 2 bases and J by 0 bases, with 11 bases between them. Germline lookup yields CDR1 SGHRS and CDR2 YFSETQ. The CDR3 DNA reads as TGCGCCAGCAGCTTCACCCAGGGCATGAACACTGAAGCTTTCTTT. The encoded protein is CASSFTQGMNTEAFF.

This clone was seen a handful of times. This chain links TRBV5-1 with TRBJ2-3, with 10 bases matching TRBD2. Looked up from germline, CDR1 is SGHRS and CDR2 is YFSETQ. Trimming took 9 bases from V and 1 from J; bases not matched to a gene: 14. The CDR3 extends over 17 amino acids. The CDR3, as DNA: TGCGCCACCCGCTCCTTTCCCGGGACTAGCGGCACAGATACGCAGTATTTT. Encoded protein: CATRSFPGTSGTDTQYF. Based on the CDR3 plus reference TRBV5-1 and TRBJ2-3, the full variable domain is KAGVTQTPRYLIKTRGQQVTLSCSPISGHRSVSWYQQTPGQGLQFLFEYFSETQRNKGNFPGRFSGRQFSNSRSEMNVSTLELGDSALYLCATRSFPGTSGTDTQYFGPGTRLTVL.

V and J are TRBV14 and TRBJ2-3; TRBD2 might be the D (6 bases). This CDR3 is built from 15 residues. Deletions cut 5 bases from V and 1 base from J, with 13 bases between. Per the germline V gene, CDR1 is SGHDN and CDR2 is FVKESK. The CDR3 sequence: CASSNGASGTDTQYF. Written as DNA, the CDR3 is TGTGCCAGCAGCAATGGAGCTAGCGGCACAGATACGCAGTATTTT.

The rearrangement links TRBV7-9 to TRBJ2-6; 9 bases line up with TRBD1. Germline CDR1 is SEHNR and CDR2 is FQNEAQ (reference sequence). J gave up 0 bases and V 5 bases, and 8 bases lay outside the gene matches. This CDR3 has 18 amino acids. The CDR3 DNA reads TGTGCCAGCAGCGCCTGGGGACAGGGAACCTCTGGGGCCAACGTCCTGACTTTC. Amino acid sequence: CASSAWGQGTSGANVLTF.

The CDR3 here is CASSLAGGRGYGYTF. CDR3 DNA sequence: TGTGCCAGCAGCTTAGCCGGTGGCAGGGGGTATGGCTACACCTTC. The chain joins TRBV7-9 to TRBJ1-2; 7 bases match TRBD1. Trimming at V came to 0 bases and at J to 5 bases, leaving 6 bases not matched to a gene. Germline V CDR1 and CDR2: SEHNR, FQNEAQ (reference sequence). The CDR3 spans 15 residues. Variable domain in full (rest from reference TRBV7-9 and TRBJ1-2): DTGVSQNPRHKITKRGQNVTFRCDPISEHNRLYWYRQTLGQGPEFLTYFQNEAQLEKSRLLSDRFSAERPKGSFSTLEIQRTEQGDSAMYLCASSLAGGRGYGYTFGSGTRLTVV.

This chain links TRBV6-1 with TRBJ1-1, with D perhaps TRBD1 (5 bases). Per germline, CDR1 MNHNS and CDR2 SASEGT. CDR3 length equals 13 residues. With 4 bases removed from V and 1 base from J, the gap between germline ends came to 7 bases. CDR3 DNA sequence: TGTGCCAGCAGTGGGGGGGGGAACACTGAAGCTTTCTTT. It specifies CASSGGGNTEAFF.

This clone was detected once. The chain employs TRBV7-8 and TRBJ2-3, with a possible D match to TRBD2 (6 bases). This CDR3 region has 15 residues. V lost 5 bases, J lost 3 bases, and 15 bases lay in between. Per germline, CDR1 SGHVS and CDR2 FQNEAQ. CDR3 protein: CASSPTRGWTDTQYF. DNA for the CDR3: TGTGCCAGCAGCCCCACCCGGGGGTGGACAGATACGCAGTATTTT. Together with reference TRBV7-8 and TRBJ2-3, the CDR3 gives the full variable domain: GAGVSQSPRYKVAKRGQDVALRCDPISGHVSLFWYQQALGQGPEFLTYFQNEAQLDKSGLPSDRFFAERPEGSVSTLKIQRTQQEDSAVYLCASSPTRGWTDTQYFGPGTRLTVL.

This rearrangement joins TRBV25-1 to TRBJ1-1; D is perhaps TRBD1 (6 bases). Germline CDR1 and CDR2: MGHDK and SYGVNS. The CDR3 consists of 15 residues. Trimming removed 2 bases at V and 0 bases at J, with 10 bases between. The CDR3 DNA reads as TGTGCCAGCAGTGAACTACAGGGTGTGAACACTGAAGCTTTCTTT. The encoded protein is CASSELQGVNTEAFF.

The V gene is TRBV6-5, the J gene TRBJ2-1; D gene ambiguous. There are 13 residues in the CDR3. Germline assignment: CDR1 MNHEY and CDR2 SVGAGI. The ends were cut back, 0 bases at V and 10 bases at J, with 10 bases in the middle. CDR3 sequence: CASSYSNVQEQFF. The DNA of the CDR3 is TGTGCCAGCAGTTACTCGAACGTTCAGGAGCAGTTCTTC.

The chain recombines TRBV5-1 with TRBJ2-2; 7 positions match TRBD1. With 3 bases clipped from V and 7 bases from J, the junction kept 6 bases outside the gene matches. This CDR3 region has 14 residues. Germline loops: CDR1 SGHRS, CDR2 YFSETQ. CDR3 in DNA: TGCGCCAGCAGCTCACAGACAGGGCTCGGGGAGCTGTTTTTT. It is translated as CASSSQTGLGELFF.

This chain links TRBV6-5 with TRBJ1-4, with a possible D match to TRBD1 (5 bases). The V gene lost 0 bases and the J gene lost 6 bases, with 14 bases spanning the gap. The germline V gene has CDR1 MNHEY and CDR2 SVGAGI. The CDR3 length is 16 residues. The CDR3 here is CASSYSGVGRDEKLFF. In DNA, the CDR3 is TGTGCCAGCAGTTACTCGGGGGTCGGGAGAGATGAAAAACTGTTTTTT.

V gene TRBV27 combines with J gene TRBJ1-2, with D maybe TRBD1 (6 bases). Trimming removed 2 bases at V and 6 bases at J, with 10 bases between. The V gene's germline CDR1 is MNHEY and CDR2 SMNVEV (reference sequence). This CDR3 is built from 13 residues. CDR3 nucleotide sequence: TGTGCCAGCAGTTTAGCAGGGGTAGATGGCTACACCTTC. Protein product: CASSLAGVDGYTF.

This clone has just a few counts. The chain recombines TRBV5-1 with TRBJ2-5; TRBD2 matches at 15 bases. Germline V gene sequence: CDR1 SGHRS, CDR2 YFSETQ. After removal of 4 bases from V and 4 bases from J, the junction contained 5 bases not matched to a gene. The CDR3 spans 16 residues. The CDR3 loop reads CASSPGLAGGTETQYF. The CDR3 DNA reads TGCGCCAGCAGCCCGGGACTAGCGGGGGGTACAGAGACCCAGTACTTC.

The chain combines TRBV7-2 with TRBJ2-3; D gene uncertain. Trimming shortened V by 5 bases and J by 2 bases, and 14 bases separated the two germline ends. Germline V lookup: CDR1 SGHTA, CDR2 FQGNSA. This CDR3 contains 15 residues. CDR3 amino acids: CASSPRVYYTDTQYF. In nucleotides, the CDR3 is TGTGCCAGCAGCCCTCGGGTCTACTACACAGATACGCAGTATTTT.

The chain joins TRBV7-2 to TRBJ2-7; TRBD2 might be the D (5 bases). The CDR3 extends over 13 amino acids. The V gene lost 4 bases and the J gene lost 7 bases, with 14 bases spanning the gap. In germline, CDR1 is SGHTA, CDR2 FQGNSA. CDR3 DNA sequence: TGTGCCAGCAGCTCGCCGGGGTTACGAGAGCAGTACTTC. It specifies CASSSPGLREQYF.

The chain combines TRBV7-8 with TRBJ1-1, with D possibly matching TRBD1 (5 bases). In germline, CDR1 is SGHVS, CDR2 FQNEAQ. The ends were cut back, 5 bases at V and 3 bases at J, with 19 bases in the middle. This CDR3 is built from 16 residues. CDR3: CASSRNPTWGDTEAFF. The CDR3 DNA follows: TGTGCCAGCAGCCGGAACCCAACGTGGGGGGACACTGAAGCTTTCTTT.

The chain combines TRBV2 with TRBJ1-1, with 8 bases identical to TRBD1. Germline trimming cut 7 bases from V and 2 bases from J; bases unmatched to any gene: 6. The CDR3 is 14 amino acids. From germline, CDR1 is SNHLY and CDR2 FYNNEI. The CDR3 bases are TGTGCCAGCACCCGGACAGGGCCAAACACTGAAGCTTTCTTT. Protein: CASTRTGPNTEAFF.

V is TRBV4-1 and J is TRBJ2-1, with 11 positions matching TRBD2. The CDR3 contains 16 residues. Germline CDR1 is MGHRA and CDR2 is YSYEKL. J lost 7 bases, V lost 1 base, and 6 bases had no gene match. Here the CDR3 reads CASSQGTSGGLNEQFF. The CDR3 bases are TGCGCCAGCAGCCAAGGAACTAGCGGGGGCCTTAATGAGCAGTTCTTC.

CDR3 amino acids: CASSPGTGSLYGYTF. DNA of the CDR3: TGTGCCAGCTCACCTGGGACAGGCAGCCTCTATGGCTACACCTTC. The rearrangement uses TRBV18 and TRBJ1-2; 8 nucleotides align to TRBD1. V was pared by 3 bases and J by 4 bases, with 7 bases of the junction left unmatched. The CDR3 is made up of 15 amino acids. Germline lookup yields CDR1 KGHSH and CDR2 LQKENI.

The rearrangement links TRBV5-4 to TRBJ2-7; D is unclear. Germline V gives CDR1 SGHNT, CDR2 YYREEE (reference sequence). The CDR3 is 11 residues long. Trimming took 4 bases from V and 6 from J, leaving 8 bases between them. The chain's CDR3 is CASSPPGEQYF. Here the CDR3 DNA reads TGTGCCAGCAGCCCCCCGGGCGAGCAGTACTTC.

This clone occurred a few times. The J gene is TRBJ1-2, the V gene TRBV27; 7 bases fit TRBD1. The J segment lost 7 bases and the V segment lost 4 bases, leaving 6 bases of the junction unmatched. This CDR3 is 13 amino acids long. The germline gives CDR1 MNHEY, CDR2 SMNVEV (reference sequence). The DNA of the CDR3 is TGTGCCAGCAGTTCCAGACAGGGTCGTGGCTACACCTTC. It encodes CASSSRQGRGYTF.

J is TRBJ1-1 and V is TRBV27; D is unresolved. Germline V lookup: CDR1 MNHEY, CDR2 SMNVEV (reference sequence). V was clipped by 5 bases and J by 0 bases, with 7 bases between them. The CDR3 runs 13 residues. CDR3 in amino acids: CASSHSLNTEAFF. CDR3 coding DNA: TGTGCCAGCAGTCACAGTTTGAACACTGAAGCTTTCTTT.

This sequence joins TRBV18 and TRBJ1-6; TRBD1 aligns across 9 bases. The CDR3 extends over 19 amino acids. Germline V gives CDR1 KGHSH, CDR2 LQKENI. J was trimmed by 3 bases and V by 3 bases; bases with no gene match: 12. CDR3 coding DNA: TGTGCCAGCTCACCCGGGACAGGGAGGTTGGGGTTCTATAATTCACCCCTCCACTTT. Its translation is CASSPGTGRLGFYNSPLHF.

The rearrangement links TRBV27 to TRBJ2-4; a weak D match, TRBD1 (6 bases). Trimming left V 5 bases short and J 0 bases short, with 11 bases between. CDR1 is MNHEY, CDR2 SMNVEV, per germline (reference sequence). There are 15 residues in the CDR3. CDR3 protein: CASSPNRVAKNIQYF. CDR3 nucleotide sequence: TGTGCCAGCAGTCCTAACAGGGTAGCCAAAAACATTCAGTACTTC.